This is a list of T cell receptor beta chains from one sample in a study of blood T cell repertoires in COVID-19. Sequencing was performed with immunoSEQ multiplex PCR; in TCRdb, only in-frame clones are kept and a portion is missing. The sample lists approximately 500,000 clones, 85% to 90% seen once, with roughly 7.4% in the top ten. What was sequenced was peripheral blood. The receptors here all came from a woman in her 50s with COVID-19, enrolled during active disease. Each CDR3 is given with its conserved first and last residue. A D gene is named only where the DNA matches it firmly. Size is stated for part of the rows, as once, few or many counts, or as a class when the clone is expanded.

TRBJ1-2	TRBV30	NA	TRBD1	TGTGCCTGGAGAGTAGCACCGGGACAGGGCCTTCCAAGATTTGGCTACACCTTC	CAWRVAPGQGLPRFGYTF
TRBJ1-2	TRBV9	few	NA	TGTGCCAGCAGCGTAGACGGGGGATATGGCTACACCTTC	CASSVDGGYGYTF
TRBJ1-1	TRBV3-1/TRBV3-2	NA	TRBD1	TGTGCCAGCAGCTACAGGGGAAGGACTGAAGCTTTCTTT	CASSYRGRTEAFF
TRBJ2-1	TRBV19	once	TRBD1	TGTGCCAGTCATCCCGGGACAGGGGTTAATGAGCAGTTCTTC	CASHPGTGVNEQFF
TRBJ2-5	TRBV7-2	once	TRBD2	TGTGCCAGCAGCACGCAGACTAGCAAGGGAGAGACCCAGTACTTC	CASSTQTSKGETQYF
TRBJ2-1	TRBV5-6	NA	TRBD2	TGTGCCAGCAGCTGGGGGCTAGCGGGGCCCTACAATGAGCAGTTCTTC	CASSWGLAGPYNEQFF
TRBJ2-2	TRBV10-3	NA	TRBD1	TGTGCCATCAGTTCGAGTAACAGGGGGGACACCGGGGAGCTGTTTTTT	CAISSSNRGDTGELFF
TRBJ2-1	TRBV5-6	NA	NA	TGTGCCAGCAGCTTGCGATGGGGGGATGAGCAGTTCTTC	CASSLRWGDEQFF
TRBJ2-3	TRBV15	NA	TRBD2	TGTGCCACCAGCAGAGTCCCGGCCACGGGGGGGCCTCGAAATACGCAGTATTTT	CATSRVPATGGPRNTQYF
TRBJ1-4	TRBV9	NA	NA	TGTGCCAGCAGCGTAGGCCCCGCGGCTAATGAAAAACTGTTTTTT	CASSVGPAANEKLFF
TRBJ1-4	TRBV30	NA	NA	TGTGCCTGGAGGGCGGGCCCCAATAATGAAAAACTGTTTTTT	CAWRAGPNNEKLFF
TRBJ2-3	TRBV9	NA	TRBD2	TGTGCCAGCAGCGGACACTCCGGGACTAGCGGGAGCACAGATACGCAGTATTTT	CASSGHSGTSGSTDTQYF
TRBJ1-2	TRBV6-5	NA	TRBD1	TGTGCCAGCACCCGGGAGCGACAGGGCCATGGCTACACCTTC	CASTRERQGHGYTF
TRBJ2-2	TRBV6-5	few	TRBD1	TGTGCCAGCAGTTATAGGGGACAGCTCACCGGGGAGCTGTTTTTT	CASSYRGQLTGELFF
TRBJ2-1	TRBV7-3	NA	TRBD2	TGTGCCAGCAGCCCGGGACTAGCGGTCTACAATGAGCAGTTCTTC	CASSPGLAVYNEQFF
TRBJ1-1	TRBV2	NA	NA	TGTGCCAGCAGTGATGTCGCTAAGAGCGGGACTGAAGCTTTCTTT	CASSDVAKSGTEAFF
TRBJ2-7	TRBV9	NA	NA	TGTGCCAGCAGCGTCGAGAGTACCTACGAGCAGTACTTC	CASSVESTYEQYF
TRBJ2-3	TRBV19	NA	TRBD1	TGTGCCGCAAGAGGGGGCCGCACAGATACGCAGTATTTT	CAARGGRTDTQYF
TRBJ2-4	TRBV5-5	NA	NA	TGTGCCAGCAGCTTGGACTACATTCAGTACTTC	CASSLDYIQYF
TRBJ2-3	TRBV11-2	NA	NA	TGTGCCAGCAGCCTGGGGGGGGGCAGAAGCACAGATACGCAGTATTTT	CASSLGGGRSTDTQYF
TRBJ2-3	TRBV1	NA	NA	TGCACCAGCAGCCAAGTACGGGGGGGCACAGATACGCAGTATTTT	CTSSQVRGGTDTQYF
TRBJ2-7	TRBV9	NA	NA	TGTGCCAGCAGCGCTACGGGTCGGAATGAGCAGTACTTC	CASSATGRNEQYF
TRBJ2-4	TRBV7-9	NA	TRBD1	TGTGCCAGCAGCCCTACAGGGGGCCTAGCCAAAAACATTCAGTACTTC	CASSPTGGLAKNIQYF